The 31 T cell receptor beta chains presented below share a single source sample, sequenced in a study of identical twins. TCRdb passed the 5' RACE reads through MiXCR, listing each CDR3 protein once. The table shows fewer than 350,000 distinct CDR3 sequences, with under 9% occurring only once. The same data also went into a second study, on yellow fever vaccine responses in identical twins.

Input material: memory (CD45RO+) T cells sorted from blood. The receptors were sampled from a woman aged 18-30 years in good health.

This clonotype was detected only a few times. The chain's CDR3 is CASSLLSYGYTF. CDR3 DNA: TGTGCCAGCAGCTTATTGTCCTATGGCTACACCTTC. This chain connects TRBV7-9 to TRBJ1-2; D remains ambiguous. Germline V gene lookup returns CDR1 SEHNR and CDR2 FQNEAQ (reference sequence). The CDR3 totals 12 residues. V was shortened by 2 bases and J by 4 bases, with 5 bases between the two germline ends.

This clonotype was seen more than once but under ten times. The chain couples TRBV4-2 to TRBJ2-4; 14 bases map to TRBD2. V was clipped by 0 bases and J by 2 bases; unmatched bases: 9. CDR3 length: 20 amino acids. The germline gives CDR1 LGHNA, CDR2 YNFKEQ. CDR3 coding DNA: TGTGCCAGCAGCCAAGAGGCGACTAGCGGGGGGGCCGGGTCCAAAAACATTCAGTACTTC. Residues: CASSQEATSGGAGSKNIQYF.

The table lists this clonotype with a few counts. V is TRBV12-5 and J is TRBJ1-1; D call uncertain. The CDR3 is made up of 10 amino acids. Trimming pared 9 bases from V and 4 bases from J, leaving 6 bases between. Per germline, CDR1 LGHNT and CDR2 FRNRAP. For the CDR3, the DNA is TGTGCTAGAGGTGGCACTGAAGCTTTCTTT. The encoded protein is CARGGTEAFF.

Only a few counts were recorded for this clonotype. J is TRBJ1-1 and V is TRBV20-1, with D unclear. CDR1 DFQATT and CDR2 SNEGSKA come from the germline V gene (reference sequence). CDR3 size: 14 residues. The V end was cut by 2 bases, the J end by 2 bases, with 12 bases between. The CDR3 sequence is CSARSGQINTEAFF. In DNA form, the CDR3 reads TGCAGTGCTAGATCCGGGCAGATCAACACTGAAGCTTTCTTT.

The gene calls are TRBV19 and TRBJ1-1, with D maybe TRBD1 (5 bases). The germline V gene has CDR1 LNHDA and CDR2 SQIVND (reference sequence). V was trimmed by 7 bases and J by 2 bases, leaving 14 bases between them. The length of the CDR3 is 14 residues. CDR3 in DNA: TGTGCCAGTAACGGGGGAAATCTCAACACTGAAGCTTTCTTT. Amino acids: CASNGGNLNTEAFF.

This clonotype has a handful of counts. This chain joins TRBV6-1 and TRBJ2-7, with a possible D match to TRBD1 (6 bases). Germline loops: CDR1 MNHNS, CDR2 SASEGT. The V gene lost 8 bases and the J gene lost 2 bases, with 19 bases spanning the gap. The CDR3 extends over 15 amino acids. CDR3 nucleotides: TGTGCCAGCCATGAGGCTTGGACAGCAACCTACGAGCAGTACTTC. Residues: CASHEAWTATYEQYF.

A few counts support this clonotype. The CDR3 ends on some other residue instead of the conserved phenylalanine or tryptophan, so this is likely a read error. The chain has TRBV25-1 and TRBJ2-3, with D tentatively TRBD1 (5 bases). The CDR3 covers 15 residues. Germline V gene lookup returns CDR1 MGHDK and CDR2 SYGVNS. V dropped 3 bases and J dropped 5 bases, with 15 bases sitting between them. The CDR3 is CASSDVWGNLDTQYL. CDR3 in DNA: TGTGCCAGCAGTGACGTCTGGGGCAACTTAGATACGCAGTATCTT.

This rearrangement joins TRBV19 to TRBJ2-1; the D gene is possibly TRBD2 (6 bases). V dropped 3 bases and J dropped 9 bases, with 12 bases sitting between them. CDR3 length: 13 residues. Germline V gene lookup returns CDR1 LNHDA and CDR2 SQIVND (reference sequence). The CDR3 DNA reads as TGTGCCAGTAGTATCGGAGGGACGGGTGAGCAGTTCTTC. Translation: CASSIGGTGEQFF.

In this sample, this clonotype turned up many times. The chain employs TRBV20-1 and TRBJ1-2, with a possible D match to TRBD1 (5 bases). The germline V gene encodes CDR1 DFQATT and CDR2 SNEGSKA (reference sequence). The ends were cut back, 1 base at V and 2 bases at J, with 17 bases in the middle. The CDR3 sequence is 16 residues long. As DNA, the CDR3 is TGCAGTGCTAGAGGGGGCAGGCACGGATTAAACTATGGCTACACCTTC. Protein: CSARGGRHGLNYGYTF.

This clonotype was counted between two and nine times. The chain joins TRBV10-3 to TRBJ2-5; no firm D call. The CDR3 contains 15 residues. V was cut by 6 bases and J by 0 bases, with 14 bases left in between. The germline V gene has CDR1 ENHRY and CDR2 SYGVKD. CDR3: CAISPAGRYQETQYF. DNA for the CDR3: TGTGCCATCAGCCCCGCAGGCAGGTACCAAGAGACCCAGTACTTC.

This clonotype showed up many times. The rearrangement links TRBV6-1 to TRBJ1-1; D not resolved. Trimming cost V 6 bases and J 0 bases, with 11 bases left between them. Looked up from germline, CDR1 is MNHNS and CDR2 is SASEGT. The CDR3 length is 14 residues. The CDR3 loop is CASRKDTVNTEAFF. The DNA of the CDR3 is TGTGCCAGCAGGAAAGACACGGTGAACACTGAAGCTTTCTTT.

This clonotype was detected ten times or more. This chain uses TRBV5-6 with TRBJ2-7, with a tentative D call TRBD1 (8 bases). Trimming stripped 4 bases from V and 3 bases from J, with 20 bases between. CDR3 length: 16 residues. Germline V gene lookup returns CDR1 SGHDT and CDR2 YYEEEE. CDR3 loop: CASSHRGRGKNYEQYF. The DNA for the CDR3 is TGTGCCAGCAGCCACAGGGGGAGGGGGAAAAACTACGAGCAGTACTTC.

This clonotype has a count of ten or more. The gene calls are TRBV5-1 and TRBJ1-1, with 9 bases matching TRBD1. The junction had 8 bases not matched to a gene; V was cut back by 4 bases and J by 1 base. The CDR3 is 16 amino acids. CDR1 and CDR2 (germline): SGHRS, YFSETQ. The CDR3 is CASSPQGQGWNTEAFF. The CDR3 DNA sequence: TGCGCCAGCAGCCCCCAGGGACAGGGTTGGAACACTGAAGCTTTCTTT.

This clonotype came up many times. This chain uses TRBV29-1 with TRBJ1-4; no clear D. Looked up from germline, CDR1 is SQVTM and CDR2 is ANQGSEA. The CDR3 has 12 amino acids. V lost 4 bases and J 7 bases, leaving 10 bases between the germline ends. The CDR3 loop is CSVGLMTEKLFF. The CDR3 DNA reads as TGCAGCGTTGGACTGATGACTGAAAAACTGTTTTTT. Full variable domain (remainder filled in from reference TRBV29-1 and TRBJ1-4): SAVISQKPSRDICQRGTSLTIQCQVDSQVTMMFWYRQQPGQSLTLIATANQGSEATYESGFVIDKFPISRPNLTFSTLTVSNMSPEDSSIYLCSVGLMTEKLFFGSGTQLSVL.

This clonotype was detected many times. This chain uses TRBV7-2 with TRBJ2-1; tentatively, D is TRBD1 or TRBD2 (5 bases each). Per the germline V gene, CDR1 is SGHTA and CDR2 is FQGNSA. The CDR3 covers 13 residues. The ends were cut back, 2 bases at V and 9 bases at J, with 11 bases in the middle. The CDR3 bases are TGTGCCAGCAGCTTAACGCGAGGGGCTGAGCAGTTCTTC. This codes for CASSLTRGAEQFF. Full variable domain (missing parts from reference TRBV7-2 and TRBJ2-1): GAGVSQSPSNKVTEKGKDVELRCDPISGHTALYWYRQSLGQGLEFLIYFQGNSAPDKSGLPSDRFSAERTGGSVSTLTIQRTQQEDSAVYLCASSLTRGAEQFFGPGTRLTVL.

The chain combines TRBV27 with TRBJ2-1; D remains ambiguous. The length of the CDR3 is 11 residues. The germline V and J ends were trimmed by 7 bases and 11 bases, with 12 bases remaining between them. CDR1 MNHEY and CDR2 SMNVEV come from the germline V gene (reference sequence). The CDR3 region is CASKGLGKQFF. In DNA, the CDR3 is TGTGCCAGCAAGGGATTGGGTAAGCAGTTCTTC.

CDR3 residues: CASSDGISLPQHF. In DNA form, the CDR3 reads TGTGCCAGCAGCGACGGGATATCGCTGCCCCAGCATTTT. The rearrangement uses TRBV2 and TRBJ1-5, with no clear D. CDR1 and CDR2 (germline): SNHLY, FYNNEI. The CDR3 length is 13 residues. V gave up 6 bases and J gave up 9 bases, with 15 bases separating them.

J is TRBJ2-1 and V is TRBV11-1; D perhaps matches TRBD1 (5 bases). V was cut by 2 bases and J by 4 bases, with 12 bases left in between. Germline V gene lookup returns CDR1 SGHAT and CDR2 FQDESV (reference sequence). The CDR3 spans 15 residues. The CDR3 DNA reads TGTGCCAGCAGCTTATTGGGCAGGGTTTACAATGAGCAGTTCTTC. Amino acid sequence: CASSLLGRVYNEQFF.

Only a few counts were recorded for this clonotype. The chain recombines TRBV18 with TRBJ2-1; 7 bases are a match to TRBD2. Germline-derived CDR1 and CDR2 are KGHSH and LQKENI. CDR3 length: 12 residues. V shed 6 bases, J shed 9 bases, and the junction held 5 bases outside the gene matches. The CDR3 sequence: CASSPSGPEQFF. CDR3 sequence (DNA): TGTGCCAGCTCCCCTAGCGGACCTGAGCAGTTCTTC.

This clonotype has only a few counts. The rearrangement uses TRBV11-2 and TRBJ2-2; D not resolved. The CDR3 runs 13 residues. Germline V gene sequence: CDR1 SGHAT, CDR2 FQNNGV. The V and J ends lost 1 base and 7 bases respectively, with 7 bases between them. The CDR3 nucleotides read TGTGCCAGCAGCTTAGCGATTCTCGGGGAGCTGTTTTTT. The encoded protein is CASSLAILGELFF.

This clonotype was seen repeatedly, ten times or more. This chain links TRBV29-1 with TRBJ2-5; 11 bases are shared with TRBD2. CDR3 length equals 16 residues. Germline CDR1 SQVTM, CDR2 ANQGSEA. Unmatched junction bases numbered 9, after V lost 2 bases and J lost 4 bases. In nucleotides, the CDR3 is TGCAGCGTTGAACGGGGTAGCGGGAGGGCCAGAGAGACCCAGTACTTC. It encodes CSVERGSGRARETQYF.

This clonotype was observed a handful of times. The J gene is TRBJ2-7, the V gene TRBV20-1, with 7 bases that match TRBD2. V lost 2 bases and J lost 1; bases outside the gene matches: 17. This CDR3 is built from 18 residues. The germline CDR1 and CDR2 sequences are DFQATT and SNEGSKA (reference sequence). CDR3 nucleotide sequence: TGCAGTGCTAGATCCTCTAGCGGCTTCAAGTTGTCTTCCTACGAGCAGTACTTC. Its protein is CSARSSSGFKLSSYEQYF.

V usage is TRBV27 and J usage is TRBJ2-1, with D possibly being TRBD2 (6 bases). Trimming left V 0 bases short and J 10 bases short, with 10 bases between. This CDR3 has 13 residues. The germline gives CDR1 MNHEY, CDR2 SMNVEV (reference sequence). Here the CDR3 DNA reads TGTGCCAGCAGTTTATCGGGGGGACTGGAGCAGTTCTTC. The encoded protein is CASSLSGGLEQFF.

The V gene is TRBV6-2 or TRBV6-3, the J gene TRBJ2-3; TRBD2 agrees at 10 bases. Germline V CDR1 and CDR2: MNHEY, SVGEGT. V was clipped by 2 bases and J by 2 bases; unmatched bases: 1. This CDR3 is 15 amino acids long. CDR3 amino acids: CASSYSGGATDTQYF. The CDR3 DNA follows: TGTGCCAGCAGTTACAGCGGGGGGGCCACAGATACGCAGTATTTT.

In this sample, this clonotype turned up many times. The V call is TRBV7-9, the J call TRBJ2-1; 8 bases fit TRBD2. CDR1 SEHNR and CDR2 FQNEAQ come from the germline V gene (reference sequence). The V gene end was trimmed by 4 bases and the J gene end by 9 bases; junction bases not matched to a gene: 17. The CDR3 runs 17 residues. CDR3 sequence (DNA): TGTGCCAGCAGCTCGGGGGGGGAAAGTCCCACACACGGTGAGCAGTTCTTC. Its protein is CASSSGGESPTHGEQFF.

This clonotype has at least ten counts. This rearrangement joins TRBV5-1 to TRBJ2-5; D call uncertain. Germline CDR1 is SGHRS and CDR2 is YFSETQ. The ends were cut back, 4 bases at V and 2 bases at J, with 12 bases in the middle. This CDR3 is 14 amino acids long. In DNA, the CDR3 is TGCGCCAGCAGCCCTGGCTTAACACAAGAGACCCAGTACTTC. Its translation is CASSPGLTQETQYF.

This clonotype was found many times. The genes are TRBV9 and TRBJ2-5; D is unresolved. Germline assignment: CDR1 SGDLS and CDR2 YYNGEE. Trimming pared 0 bases from V and 3 bases from J, leaving 6 bases between. The CDR3 is made up of 13 amino acids. CDR3 protein: CASSVGPEETQYF. The CDR3 nucleotides are TGTGCCAGCAGCGTAGGGCCTGAAGAGACCCAGTACTTC.

This sequence joins TRBV29-1 and TRBJ2-5, with 7 nucleotides matching TRBD1. From germline, CDR1 is SQVTM and CDR2 ANQGSEA. V shed 6 bases and J 2 bases; nucleotides not matched to a gene: 0. The CDR3 has 11 residues. CDR3 sequence reads: CSVGQQETQYF. The DNA for the CDR3 is TGCAGCGTGGGACAGCAAGAGACCCAGTACTTC.

This clonotype was detected ten times or more. The chain couples TRBV7-2 to TRBJ1-1, with 7 bases fitting TRBD1. Looked up from germline, CDR1 is SGHTA and CDR2 is FQGNSA. Germline trimming cut 3 bases from V and 1 base from J; bases unmatched to any gene: 2. The CDR3 covers 14 residues. CDR3 coding DNA: TGTGCCAGCAGCTTCCGGGACAGGAACACTGAAGCTTTCTTT. Translation: CASSFRDRNTEAFF.

This clonotype occurred many times. This chain joins TRBV5-1 and TRBJ2-3; the D gene is possibly TRBD1 (6 bases). The CDR3 has 14 amino acids. Trimming took off 4 bases at V and 1 base at J, with 10 bases between the two ends. Per the germline V gene, CDR1 is SGHRS and CDR2 is YFSETQ. CDR3 residues: CASSPGQRTDTQYF. The CDR3, as DNA: TGCGCCAGCAGCCCAGGACAGCGCACAGATACGCAGTATTTT.

This clonotype was recorded many times. The rearrangement uses TRBV20-1 and TRBJ2-5, with TRBD2 matching 12 bases. From germline, CDR1 is DFQATT and CDR2 SNEGSKA (reference sequence). The CDR3 loop spans 16 amino acids. The ends lost 0 bases at V and 5 bases at J; junction bases unmatched: 7. The CDR3 DNA follows: TGCAGTGCTAGAGATCGGACTAGCGGGGACGTGGAGACCCAGTACTTC. Its translation: CSARDRTSGDVETQYF.